This T cell receptor beta chain was captured in a study of patients and donors after allogeneic stem cell transplantation (dated by TCRdb to the early 2020s). According to the germline V gene (reference sequence), CDR1 reads DFQATT and CDR2 reads SNEGSKA. V is trimmed back by 2 bases and J by 3 bases, and the junction contains 12 bases that no gene match accounts for. CDR3 length: 16 amino acids, cysteine to phenylalanine. Solely the CDR3 DNA is kept, with 48 bases framed from the first base. This clonotype turned up a few times. The antigen it binds to is not known. The record has no base qualities; no much larger clone is one base away. The library was generated by RT-PCR. For sequencing, a NextSeq 550 was employed. TCRdb handled the public reads itself, with Q25 trimming in fastp and clone calling in MiXCR, and kept productive beta chains. When rows share a CDR3 protein, they turn into one entry using the most common DNA and genes. For this sample the table gives about a million distinct CDR3 sequences, of which more than 15% were detected only once. Around 6% of the sample rests with the top ten.

This TCR came from a human donor who was either an allogeneic HSCT recipient or a stem cell or donor lymphocyte infusion donor (not recorded which). It is not recorded whose cells these are; they may come from a transplant donor. The V and J segments used are TRBV20-1 and TRBJ2-7; the central 8 bases match TRBD1. Sequenced: blood, either unsorted or a sorted T cell fraction (not recorded which). The nucleotides are TGCAGTGCTAGACAAGCCCCCGGGACAGGCCTCTACGAGCAGTACTTC. It specifies CSARQAPGTGLYEQYF.